This passage covers 10 T cell receptor beta chains from one sample sequenced in a study of T cells in tumors and immune-related adverse events. Measured with immunoSEQ multiplex PCR; TCRdb has only the in-frame clones, and not every one. The repertoire has around 22,000 clones, under 95% of them found once; the top ten carry 1.1% to 1.5%. Here the sequenced sample was lymph node tissue, taken from a patient treated with anti-PD-1 therapy. Source of these receptors: a female donor with metastatic renal cell carcinoma.

This chain joins TRBV5-6 and TRBJ2-3; perhaps TRBD2 as D (6 bases). CDR3 length: 17 residues. V was pared by 0 bases and J by 1 base, with 15 bases between. The germline V gene encodes CDR1 SGHDT and CDR2 YYEEEE. The CDR3 protein is CASSLEGARRGTDTQYF. The CDR3 DNA is TGTGCCAGCAGCTTGGAAGGGGCCAGGAGGGGCACAGATACGCAGTATTTT.

The chain links TRBV14 to TRBJ1-2; D gene unclear. The CDR3 has 13 amino acids. V was shortened by 4 bases and J by 3 bases, with 9 bases between the two germline ends. Germline V CDR1 and CDR2: SGHDN, FVKESK. This CDR3 is CASSPGQDYGYTF. CDR3 DNA sequence: TGTGCCAGCAGCCCCGGGCAGGACTATGGCTACACCTTC.

The V and J genes are TRBV27 and TRBJ2-7; D remains unclear. The CDR3 is 11 amino acids. Trimming removed 11 bases from V and 4 bases from J, with 12 bases in between. CDR1 and CDR2 from the germline V gene are MNHEY and SMNVEV (reference sequence). The CDR3 loop is CAVGARYEQYF. As DNA, the CDR3 is TGTGCCGTCGGCGCCCGGTACGAGCAGTACTTC.

This clone was detected only a few times. The chain carries TRBV5-4 and TRBJ1-2, with D tentatively TRBD1 (5 bases). Germline CDR1 is SGHNT and CDR2 is YYREEE (reference sequence). V dropped 2 bases and J dropped 4 bases, with 12 bases sitting between them. CDR3 length equals 14 residues. The CDR3 here is CASSFVTDGYGYTF. CDR3 nucleotides: TGTGCCAGCAGCTTCGTGACAGACGGCTATGGCTACACCTTC.

The gene calls are TRBV19 and TRBJ2-5, with D unclear. Germline V gene lookup returns CDR1 LNHDA and CDR2 SQIVND (reference sequence). The germline V and J ends were trimmed by 3 bases and 2 bases, with 7 bases remaining between them. CDR3 length: 13 amino acids. Here the CDR3 reads CASSIGLQETQYF. In DNA form, the CDR3 reads TGTGCCAGTAGTATCGGCTTACAAGAGACCCAGTACTTC.

The chain has TRBV5-1 and TRBJ2-5; 8 nucleotides agree with TRBD1. Germline loops: CDR1 SGHRS, CDR2 YFSETQ. V shed 4 bases and J 4 bases; nucleotides not matched to a gene: 12. The CDR3 length is 16 residues. The CDR3 sequence: CASSRGQGGIGETQYF. The CDR3 coding sequence is TGCGCCAGCAGCCGCGGACAGGGTGGAATTGGAGAGACCCAGTACTTC.

The V gene is TRBV7-8, the J gene TRBJ2-7; D might be TRBD1 (6 bases). CDR1 and CDR2 (germline): SGHVS, FQNEAQ. The CDR3 contains 14 residues. The V gene lost 3 bases and the J gene lost 2 bases, with 11 bases spanning the gap. DNA for the CDR3: TGTGCCAGCAGCTTTTACAGGGACGCCTACGAGCAGTACTTC. It codes for CASSFYRDAYEQYF. Combining the CDR3 with reference TRBV7-8 and TRBJ2-7 gives the whole variable domain GAGVSQSPRYKVAKRGQDVALRCDPISGHVSLFWYQQALGQGPEFLTYFQNEAQLDKSGLPSDRFFAERPEGSVSTLKIQRTQQEDSAVYLCASSFYRDAYEQYFGPGTRLTVT.

The sample holds a few counts of this clone. This sequence joins TRBV6-1 and TRBJ2-7; D gene ambiguous. This CDR3 contains 11 residues. The germline gives CDR1 MNHNS, CDR2 SASEGT. V lost 8 bases to trimming and J lost 3 bases, with 8 bases between them. CDR3 loop: CASAALYEQYF. The CDR3 DNA reads as TGTGCCAGCGCCGCTCTCTACGAGCAGTACTTC.

This clone has just one count. The chain recombines TRBV9 with TRBJ2-1, with TRBD2 as a possible D gene (5 bases). Per the germline V gene, CDR1 is SGDLS and CDR2 is YYNGEE. CDR3 length: 14 residues. Trimming took 0 bases from V and 5 from J, leaving 9 bases between them. The DNA for the CDR3 is TGTGCCAGCAGCGTAGGAGGGTGGCACAATGAGCAGTTCTTC. It specifies CASSVGGWHNEQFF.

In nucleotides, the CDR3 is TGTGCCACCAGCAGATCCCTAGCGGGGGAAGGGGAGACCCAGTACTTC. Translating it yields CATSRSLAGEGETQYF. The V gene is TRBV15, the J gene TRBJ2-5, with 10 bases that match TRBD2. V shed 2 bases and J 5 bases; nucleotides not matched to a gene: 8. Germline V lookup: CDR1 LNHNV, CDR2 YYDKDF (reference sequence). The CDR3 loop spans 16 amino acids. The full variable domain, its missing parts supplied by reference TRBV15 and TRBJ2-5, is DAMVIQNPRYQVTQFGKPVTLSCSQTLNHNVMYWYQQKSSQAPKLLFHYYDKDFNNEADTPDNFQSRRPNTSFCFLDIRSPGLGDTAMYLCATSRSLAGEGETQYFGPGTRLLVL.